These 7 T cell receptor beta chains were sequenced from one sample in a study of tumor-infiltrating lymphocytes in primary liver carcinoma. TCR beta cDNA was made from 400 to 600 ng total RNA with a constant-region primer. ARM-PCR, slightly modified, supplied the TCR beta libraries through three nested multiplex PCR rounds. Each of the first two PCR rounds ran approximately 9 cycles with TRBV1-TRBV30 forward and C-beta reverse primers. TCRdb ran MiXCR on the multiplex PCR reads and lists one entry per CDR3 protein. The sample shows approximately 310,000 distinct CDR3 sequences, approximately 65% of them seen only once. Unsorted whole blood served as the source of blood RNA, and germline DNA was extracted as well. The source material was peripheral blood. The receptors here all came from a middle-aged man with primary liver carcinoma and hepatitis B virus infection.

V and J are TRBV12-3 or TRBV12-4 and TRBJ1-5, with D tentatively TRBD2 (6 bases). The J call may be in error: the DNA end matches TRBJ2-3 better. This CDR3 spans 14 amino acids. The CDR3 is CASTGGNSNQPQYF. DNA for the CDR3: TGTGCCAGCACTGGGGGGAATAGTAATCAGCCCCAGTATTTT.

Details on this clonotype: Relative to the germline gene, one junction end is altered; a read error may explain this. The chain employs TRBV4-3 and TRBJ1-4; TRBD1 is a possible D gene (5 bases). The germline CDR1 and CDR2 sequences are LGHNA and YSLEER. The CDR3 runs to 16 residues. The CDR3 nucleotides read TGCGCCGGCAGCCGGGACCCGGTCAACCCTAATGAAAAACTGTTTTTT. Translation: CAGSRDPVNPNEKLFF.

In regard to this clonotype: One end of the junction varies from germline; a read error may be responsible. This chain joins TRBV6-1 and TRBJ2-1; possibly TRBD1 for D (5 bases). The CDR3 sequence is 14 residues long. The germline V gene has CDR1 MNHNS and CDR2 SASEGT. CDR3 loop: CSSSYSGASGEQFF. In nucleotides, the CDR3 is TGTTCCAGCAGTTACTCTGGGGCCTCGGGTGAGCAGTTCTTT.

The chain is built from TRBV14 and TRBJ2-7; possible D gene TRBD1, 6 bases. This CDR3 comprises 15 residues. The V end lost 3 bases, the J end lost 5 bases, and 17 bases lay between the germline ends. Per germline, CDR1 SGHDN and CDR2 FVKESK. In DNA, the CDR3 is TGTGCCAGCAGCCATTTAGGACAGAGCACCAACGAGCAGTACTTC. It translates to CASSHLGQSTNEQYF.

This clonotype was observed a few times. The chain couples TRBV5-1 to TRBJ2-4; TRBD1 might be the D (6 bases). Germline V gene sequence: CDR1 SGHRS, CDR2 YFSETQ. The CDR3 sequence is 15 residues long. Trimming stripped 0 bases from V and 7 bases from J, with 14 bases between. The CDR3 DNA follows: TGCGCCAGCAGCTTGGATGTGACAGGCGGTAACATTCAGTACTTC. Translated: CASSLDVTGGNIQYF.

This rearrangement joins TRBV11-2 to TRBJ1-5, with D perhaps being TRBD1 or TRBD2 (6 bases each). The assigned J gene may be wrong: the sequence end matches TRBJ2-3 better. Germline CDR1 SGHAT, CDR2 FQNNGV. The CDR3 sequence is 16 residues long. CDR3 in DNA: TGTGCCAGCACCCTAAAAGGGGGACTGACGAATCAGCCCCAGTATTTT. As protein: CASTLKGGLTNQPQYF.

This chain links TRBV4-3 with TRBJ2-2; D assignment may be TRBD1 or TRBD2 (5 bases each). The CDR3 sequence is 15 residues long. V was shortened by 2 bases and J by 6 bases, with 13 bases between the two germline ends. The V gene's germline CDR1 is LGHNA and CDR2 YSLEER. Written as DNA, the CDR3 is TGCGCCAGCAGCCAAAATCCGGGGCATCCCGGGGAGCTGTTTTTT. Its translation is CASSQNPGHPGELFF.